This is a list of T cell receptor beta chains from one sample in a study of CD8 T cells in Susac syndrome. TCRdb reprocessed the immunoSEQ multiplex PCR reads via MiXCR and lists one record per CDR3 protein. In the table there are 150,000 to 200,000 distinct CDR3 sequences, about 94% of which are singletons. The specimen was CD4+ T cells from PBMCs. The receptors stem from a human donor with Susac syndrome. Both conserved end residues are trimmed from each CDR3.

V: TRBV4-2; J: TRBJ1-2; CDR3: ASSQDPTGDVYGYT
V: TRBV12-3/TRBV12-4; J: TRBJ1-5; CDR3: ASSAQGPQH
V: TRBV3-1; J: TRBJ2-3; CDR3: ASSHPGGQGPRDTQY
V: TRBV12-3/TRBV12-4; J: TRBJ2-3; CDR3: ASRLRGEDTQY
V: TRBV3-1; J: TRBJ1-3; CDR3: ASSPGPASNTIY
V: TRBV30; J: TRBJ2-5; CDR3: AWSLGGGGFQETQY
V: TRBV6-5; J: TRBJ2-6; CDR3: ASSYYVSGANVLT
V: TRBV20-1; J: TRBJ1-5; CDR3: SARDARYNQPQH
V: TRBV12-3/TRBV12-4; J: TRBJ1-1; CDR3: ASMDRTMNTEAF
V: TRBV5-5; J: TRBJ2-6; CDR3: ASSLEPADGANVLT
V: TRBV3-1; J: TRBJ2-1; CDR3: ASSQRGTGANEQF
V: TRBV3-1; J: TRBJ2-1; CDR3: ASSRGRNNEQF
V: TRBV18; J: TRBJ2-3; CDR3: ASSPITGGPVDTQY
V: TRBV10-3; J: TRBJ2-7; CDR3: AISESKTGGRYEQY
V: TRBV29-1; J: TRBJ1-1; CDR3: SVPRGAMNTEAF
V: TRBV6-2/TRBV6-3; J: TRBJ1-5; CDR3: ASRRQHSNQPQH
V: TRBV19; J: TRBJ1-2; CDR3: ASSIDGANYGYT
V: TRBV5-1; J: TRBJ2-7; CDR3: ASSGGGNYEQY
V: TRBV6-2/TRBV6-3; J: TRBJ2-7; CDR3: ASSYVARGTHEQY
V: TRBV20-1; J: TRBJ2-7; CDR3: SASGLGTYEQY
V: TRBV20-1; J: TRBJ1-2; CDR3: SALFLGIGYT
V: TRBV9; J: TRBJ2-3; CDR3: ASSVAAGDTQY
V: TRBV6-5; J: TRBJ2-3; CDR3: ASSRDISDTQY
V: TRBV19; J: TRBJ1-5; CDR3: ASTLAHRQPQH
V: TRBV15; J: TRBJ2-3; CDR3: ATSRDGPRLDGSTDTQY
V: TRBV29-1; J: TRBJ1-1; CDR3: SVVKGAVGATEAF
V: TRBV19; J: TRBJ1-5; CDR3: ASSMQDSNQPQH